The sequence of this TCR beta chain was determined in a study of blood T cell repertoires in COVID-19. Overall study: PBMCs, B-cell-depleted T cells, or T cells were the source of the cDNA or gDNA that made up the material.

This clone was counted only a few times. Different DNA sequences within this sample yield the same CDR3. Measured with immunoSEQ multiplex PCR; TCRdb has only the in-frame clones, and not every one. Of some 220,000 clones in the sample, more than 65% were seen once. The CDR3 has 15 amino acids. Per germline, CDR1 SGHRS and CDR2 YFSETQ. Trimming removed 0 bases at V and 0 bases at J, with 9 bases between. The sample consisted of peripheral blood. The chain has TRBV5-1 and TRBJ1-1, with D unresolved. This clonotype was obtained from a man in his fifties with active or convalescent COVID-19. The CDR3 nucleotides are TGCGCCAGCAGCTTGGGAGGTCAGTTGAACACTGAAGCTTTCTTT. Amino acids: CASSLGGQLNTEAFF.